This TCR beta chain was recovered during a study of blood T cell repertoires in COVID-19. Original analysis: Counts of nucleated cells, estimated from reference gene primer amplification, were obtained. Assay used: immunoSEQ multiplex PCR; TCRdb lists only in-frame clones, some missing. V and J calls and clone size are as listed in that table; D and trimming were resolved from the DNA. The sample lists 300,000 to 500,000 clones; more than 75% were seen once. J lost 3 bases, V lost 3 bases, and 4 bases had no gene match. Germline-derived CDR1 and CDR2 are SGHKS and YYEKEE (reference sequence). The CDR3 extends over 17 amino acids.

The chain uses TRBV5-5 and TRBJ2-1; TRBD2 aligns across 15 bases. This TCR was recovered from a woman between 25 and 40 years old with acute COVID-19. The specimen sequenced was PBMCs or T cells enriched from blood (not recorded which). The CDR3 DNA reads TGTGCCAGCAGCTCCGGACTAGCGGGGGGGCGCTACAATGAGCAGTTCTTC. Residues: CASSSGLAGGRYNEQFF.